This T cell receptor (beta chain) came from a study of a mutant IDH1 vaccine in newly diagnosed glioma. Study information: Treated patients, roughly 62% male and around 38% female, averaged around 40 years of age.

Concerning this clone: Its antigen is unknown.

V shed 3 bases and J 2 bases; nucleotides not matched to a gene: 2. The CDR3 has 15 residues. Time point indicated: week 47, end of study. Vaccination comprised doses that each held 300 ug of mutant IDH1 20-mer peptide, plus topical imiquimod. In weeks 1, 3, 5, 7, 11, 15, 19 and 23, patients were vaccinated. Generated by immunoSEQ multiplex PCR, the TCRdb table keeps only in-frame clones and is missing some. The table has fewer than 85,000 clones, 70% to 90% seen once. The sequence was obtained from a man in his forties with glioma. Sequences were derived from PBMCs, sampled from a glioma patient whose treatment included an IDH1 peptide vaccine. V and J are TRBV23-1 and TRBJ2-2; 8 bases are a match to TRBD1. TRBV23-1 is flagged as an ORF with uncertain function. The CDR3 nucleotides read TGCGCCAGCAGTCATCCAGGGGGCAACACCGGGGAGCTGTTTTTT. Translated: CASSHPGGNTGELFF.